This T cell receptor (beta chain) is drawn from a study of long-term antiretroviral therapy in people with HIV. Whole-study context: The oldest specimens predate the 2015 immediate-ART recommendation by about a decade. Regarding the study as a whole: Comparison with controls showed narrower CDR3 length ranges in HIV repertoires.

Survey-level resolution applied to immunoSEQ assay v3.0. The protocol was immunoSEQ multiplex PCR, while the TCRdb copy is restricted to in-frame clones and leaves out a portion. This table has about 17,000 clones, around 90% appearing once. Regarding this clone: What it binds is not known.

The CDR3 runs to 11 residues. From germline, CDR1 is MNHNS and CDR2 SASEGT. Trimming stripped 4 bases from V and 9 bases from J, with 6 bases between. The chain links TRBV6-1 to TRBJ1-4; D remains unclear. This TCR was recovered from a man in his fifties with HIV. Sequenced here: unsorted PBMCs, sampled 6.9 years after starting antiretroviral therapy. The DNA for the CDR3 is TGTGCCAGCAGTGTAAACCAAAAACTGTTTTTT. Translating it yields CASSVNQKLFF.